Below, 17 T cell receptor beta chains from the same sample are listed, as sequenced in a study of CD8 T cells in ankylosing spondylitis. General study results and limits: It appeared that ankylosing spondylitis blood was characterized by a TCR beta motif of several highly homologous variants.

MiXCR, run by TCRdb on the 5' RACE reads, gives a single entry per CDR3 protein. This sample has a few hundred thousand distinct CDR3 sequences, with 20% to 25% found just once. Which antigens these TCRs recognize remains unknown. The sample taken for sequencing was blood, either unsorted or a sorted T cell fraction (not recorded which). Receptors were obtained from a male donor with ankylosing spondylitis.

This clonotype appeared many times. DNA of the CDR3: TGCAGCGTTGTCGAGACAGGGTTGGGCACCGGGGAGCTGTTTTTT. Protein sequence: CSVVETGLGTGELFF. The chain is built from TRBV29-1 and TRBJ2-2; TRBD1 agrees at 7 bases. Germline-derived CDR1 and CDR2 are SQVTM and ANQGSEA. Losses at the gene ends were 4 bases for V and 4 bases for J; bases not matched to a gene: 9. The CDR3 spans 15 residues.

The V gene is TRBV19, the J gene TRBJ2-1, with 13 bases identical to TRBD2. The V gene's germline CDR1 is LNHDA and CDR2 SQIVND (reference sequence). CDR3 length: 18 amino acids. With 5 bases clipped from V and 8 bases from J, the junction kept 15 bases outside the gene matches. The CDR3 reads CASSLRRTSGSSKYEQFF. CDR3 DNA: TGTGCCAGTAGTCTGCGGAGGACTAGCGGGAGTAGTAAATATGAGCAGTTCTTC.

The rearrangement joins TRBV4-1 to TRBJ2-5, with 7 bases lining up with TRBD2. The J segment lost 3 bases and the V segment lost 0 bases, leaving 4 bases of the junction unmatched. This CDR3 is built from 15 residues. Germline-derived CDR1 and CDR2 are MGHRA and YSYEKL. The CDR3 DNA reads as TGCGCCAGCAGCCAAGAACGTCTAGCGGAAGAGACCCAGTACTTC. Protein product: CASSQERLAEETQYF.

This clonotype was recorded a few times. The chain couples TRBV27 to TRBJ2-7, with 8 bases aligning to TRBD1. CDR3 length: 16 residues. V shed 5 bases, J shed 2 bases, and the junction held 11 bases outside the gene matches. Germline V lookup: CDR1 MNHEY, CDR2 SMNVEV (reference sequence). CDR3 nucleotides: TGTGCCAGCAGTACGGTAGGACAGGGAGCACCCTACGAGCAGTACTTC. It specifies CASSTVGQGAPYEQYF.

The rearrangement joins TRBV11-3 to TRBJ2-2; 7 bases fit TRBD1. Germline V gene lookup returns CDR1 SGHNT and CDR2 YENEEA. V gave up 5 bases and J gave up 5 bases; unmatched junction bases: 5. The length of the CDR3 is 14 residues. The CDR3 coding sequence is TGTGCCAGCAGCGGGGGACAGCCAACCGGGGAGCTGTTTTTT. Amino acids: CASSGGQPTGELFF. Full variable domain (rest looked up from reference TRBV11-3 and TRBJ2-2): EAGVVQSPRYKIIEKKQPVAFWCNPISGHNTLYWYLQNLGQGPELLIRYENEEAVDDSQLPKDRFSAERLKGVDSTLKIQPAELGDSAVYLCASSGGQPTGELFFGEGSRLTVL.

This clonotype was counted ten times or more. The chain couples TRBV6-2 or TRBV6-3 to TRBJ1-5; no clear D. In germline, CDR1 is MNHEY, CDR2 SVGEGT. Trimming pared 2 bases from V and 3 bases from J, leaving 8 bases between. The CDR3 spans 14 residues. The CDR3, as DNA: TGTGCCAGCAGTTACGGACGGATCAATCAGCCCCAGCATTTT. It yields the protein CASSYGRINQPQHF.

This rearrangement joins TRBV6-1 to TRBJ2-3; 14 bases agree with TRBD2. From germline, CDR1 is MNHNS and CDR2 SASEGT. Trimming at V came to 3 bases and at J to 4 bases, leaving 6 bases not matched to a gene. The CDR3 is 17 residues long. CDR3 in amino acids: CASSDQGLAGASDTQYF. In nucleotides, the CDR3 is TGTGCCAGCAGTGACCAGGGACTAGCGGGAGCGTCAGATACGCAGTATTTT.

V gene TRBV12-5 combines with J gene TRBJ2-1; unclear D gene. This CDR3 contains 15 residues. Trimming cost V 7 bases and J 0 bases, with 13 bases left between them. CDR1 is LGHNT, CDR2 FRNRAP, per germline. The CDR3 DNA reads as TGTGCTAGTGCTCTGGGCGCGAGCTCCTACAATGAGCAGTTCTTC. Translation gives CASALGASSYNEQFF.

This clonotype was seen at least ten times. The chain has TRBV12-3 or TRBV12-4 and TRBJ1-1; D remains ambiguous. V gave up 6 bases and J gave up 4 bases, with 9 bases separating them. This CDR3 is built from 12 residues. The CDR3 here is CASSKESTEAFF. The CDR3 DNA is TGTGCCAGCAGCAAAGAGAGCACTGAAGCTTTCTTT.

V is TRBV5-1 and J is TRBJ1-5; no reliable D call. This CDR3 has 15 amino acids. CDR1 is SGHRS and CDR2 is YFSETQ in the germline V gene. Between the trimmed V and J ends, which lost 4 bases and 0 bases, there was a span of 11 bases. The CDR3 spells CASSPGEYSNQPQHF. Written as DNA, the CDR3 is TGCGCCAGCAGCCCCGGGGAGTATAGCAATCAGCCCCAGCATTTT.

In its sample, this clonotype was seen a few times. The CDR3 DNA follows: TGCAGTGCTAGGTGGGGCGGAACGTCTGGAAACACCATATATTTT. Translating it yields CSARWGGTSGNTIYF. The chain has TRBV20-1 and TRBJ1-3, with a possible D match to TRBD1 (5 bases). The V gene lost 3 bases and the J gene lost 1 base, with 13 bases spanning the gap. This CDR3 has 15 amino acids. Germline V gene lookup returns CDR1 DFQATT and CDR2 SNEGSKA (reference sequence).

The chain employs TRBV11-2 and TRBJ1-1; D uncertain. Germline V lookup: CDR1 SGHAT, CDR2 FQNNGV. V was cut by 0 bases and J by 5 bases, with 10 bases left in between. The CDR3 runs 14 residues. The CDR3 nucleotides read TGTGCCAGCAGCTTAGATTATTACAATACTGAAGCTTTCTTT. Translated: CASSLDYYNTEAFF.

V gene TRBV6-5 combines with J gene TRBJ1-2; a weak D match, TRBD1 (5 bases). V was shortened by 2 bases and J by 0 bases, with 16 bases between the two germline ends. There are 17 residues in the CDR3. CDR1 MNHEY and CDR2 SVGAGI come from the germline V gene. The CDR3 spells CASSYLGTARPNYGYTF. DNA of the CDR3: TGTGCCAGCAGTTACCTCGGGACCGCGAGGCCTAACTATGGCTACACCTTC.

This clonotype was detected only a few times. The rearrangement links TRBV5-1 to TRBJ1-1; D gene unclear. Germline-derived CDR1 and CDR2 are SGHRS and YFSETQ. V was cut by 0 bases and J by 3 bases, with 9 bases left in between. The CDR3 spans 14 residues. As DNA, the CDR3 is TGCGCCAGCAGCTTGGAGGGAGGGCACACTGAAGCTTTCTTT. Translation gives CASSLEGGHTEAFF.

This clonotype has only a few counts. The rearrangement joins TRBV5-1 to TRBJ2-2, with a weak D call TRBD1 (6 bases). The CDR3 covers 15 residues. Trimming shortened V by 4 bases and J by 4 bases, and 14 bases separated the two germline ends. Germline V gene lookup returns CDR1 SGHRS and CDR2 YFSETQ. The CDR3 protein is CASSPEQGGTGELFF. DNA of the CDR3: TGCGCCAGCAGCCCTGAACAGGGCGGCACCGGGGAGCTGTTTTTT.

The chain uses TRBV5-1 and TRBJ2-5; D is uncertain. Germline-derived CDR1 and CDR2 are SGHRS and YFSETQ. This CDR3 is 13 amino acids long. The V end was cut by 2 bases, the J end by 5 bases, with 10 bases between. The CDR3 loop is CASSFGSPETQYF. The CDR3 DNA follows: TGCGCCAGCAGCTTTGGATCACCCGAGACCCAGTACTTC.

CDR3 DNA: TGCAGTGCTAGAAAAGGGGACAGAAAACTCACCGGGGAGCTGTTTTTT. The encoded protein is CSARKGDRKLTGELFF. This sequence joins TRBV20-1 and TRBJ2-2, with 7 bases fitting TRBD1. CDR1 is DFQATT, CDR2 SNEGSKA, per germline (reference sequence). J was trimmed by 4 bases and V by 2 bases; bases with no gene match: 10. The CDR3 extends over 16 amino acids.